This T cell receptor beta chain was profiled in a study of T-cell reconstitution after alpha-beta-depleted transplantation in children. Germline loops: CDR1 DFQATT, CDR2 SNEGSKA (reference sequence). CDR3 length equals 11 residues. Trimming took off 3 bases at V and 6 bases at J, with 5 bases between the two ends. TCRbeta library construction was performed incorporating unique molecular identifiers. Using its own MiXCR run on the PCR reads, TCRdb lists one record per CDR3 protein. This sample carries about 200,000 distinct CDR3 sequences, 13% to 15% of them seen once, and the ten largest clones take around 13%. This clonotype has a count of ten or more.

This chain uses TRBV20-1 with TRBJ1-4; D is unclear. Sequencing was performed on PBMCs from the stem cell graft donor, taken from the stem cell graft. The receptor was derived from a human donor who donated a stem cell graft to a child with acute lymphoblastic leukemia. The chain's CDR3 is CSASSYEKLFF. CDR3 coding DNA: TGCAGTGCTAGTTCTTATGAAAAACTGTTTTTT.